The 20 T cell receptor beta chains given below trace back to one sample, sequenced in a study of shared clonotypes between healthy human individuals. Clones were sequenced by immunoSEQ multiplex PCR, and TCRdb holds only the in-frame ones, with some missing. The repertoire holds 400,000 to 600,000 clones, around 96% seen once, with about 0.06% in the top ten. Sequenced sample: naive CD4+ T cells sorted from blood. Subset: CD45RA+ positively selected. The receptors stem from a woman aged 30 to 39 in good health.

V gene TRBV9 combines with J gene TRBJ2-2, with 11 bases lining up with TRBD1. Trimming cost V 0 bases and J 9 bases; bases outside gene matches: 10. Germline CDR1 is SGDLS and CDR2 is YYNGEE. The CDR3 contains 17 residues. This chain's CDR3 is CASSVEDRGPRARELFF. The CDR3 DNA sequence: TGTGCCAGCAGCGTAGAGGACAGGGGGCCCCGAGCCCGGGAGCTGTTTTTT.

The chain employs TRBV12-2 and TRBJ2-2; TRBD2 reflects the table's D call only, with no check against the DNA. TRBV12-2 is a known pseudogene. There are 17 residues in the CDR3. The CDR3 DNA follows: TGTGCAAGTCGCTTAGGCGAGGACTATAGCGTGACCGGGGAGCTGTTTTTT. Its protein is CASRLGEDYSVTGELFF.

The chain links TRBV29-1 to TRBJ1-1; 7 bases agree with TRBD1. The CDR3 is made up of 14 amino acids. Germline CDR1 is SQVTM and CDR2 is ANQGSEA. Unmatched junction bases numbered 7, after V lost 6 bases and J lost 0 bases. CDR3 residues: CSVGQPNMNTEAFF. CDR3 sequence (DNA): TGCAGCGTGGGACAGCCCAACATGAACACTGAAGCTTTCTTT.

The chain links TRBV6-5 to TRBJ2-1; D gene uncertain. CDR1 MNHEY and CDR2 SVGAGI come from the germline V gene. Trimming removed 3 bases at V and 8 bases at J, with 20 bases between. This CDR3 has 16 residues. As DNA, the CDR3 is TGTGCCAGCAGTTATAGTCCGACCGCAAGCTCCCATGAGCAGTTCTTC. It translates to CASSYSPTASSHEQFF.

The chain uses TRBV28 and TRBJ1-2; D gene uncertain. The length of the CDR3 is 16 residues. Trimming took off 1 base at V and 0 bases at J, with 12 bases between the two ends. Per the germline V gene, CDR1 is MDHEN and CDR2 is SYDVKM. DNA of the CDR3: TGTGCCAGCAGTTTATCTTCGGTAGAAACTAACTATGGCTACACCTTC. Its protein product is CASSLSSVETNYGYTF.

On this clone itself: Mismatch with germline at one junction end may stem from a read error. The chain is built from TRBV11-2 and TRBJ2-7; no definite D call. This CDR3 spans 13 amino acids. CDR1 and CDR2 (germline): SGHAT, FQNNGV. The chain's CDR3 is CASSLEWNYEQYF. The CDR3 region has the DNA TGTGCCAGCAGCCTAGAATGGAACTACGAGCAGTACTTC.

The J gene is TRBJ2-4, the V gene TRBV2; TRBD1 matches at 7 bases. The V gene's germline CDR1 is SNHLY and CDR2 FYNNEI. With V trimmed by 0 bases and J by 4 bases, 9 bases remained unmatched. This CDR3 region has 17 residues. CDR3 in DNA: TGTGCCAGCAGTGAAGCGCTTCACAGGGGAAGAAAAAACATTCAGTACTTC. Amino acids: CASSEALHRGRKNIQYF.

The V gene is TRBV7-6, the J gene TRBJ2-2; D unresolved. In germline, CDR1 is SGHVS, CDR2 FNYEAQ. The germline V and J ends were trimmed by 5 bases and 5 bases, with 9 bases remaining between them. The CDR3 sequence is 13 residues long. This CDR3 reads CASSIGNTGELFF. Here the CDR3 DNA reads TGTGCCAGCAGCATAGGGAATACCGGGGAGCTGTTTTTT.

The chain has TRBV4-1 and TRBJ1-1; D gene unclear. The CDR3 runs 17 residues. CDR1 is MGHRA and CDR2 is YSYEKL in the germline V gene. V was trimmed by 0 bases and J by 1 base, leaving 15 bases between them. Here the CDR3 reads CASSQDTPGRQNTEAFF. CDR3 sequence (DNA): TGCGCCAGCAGCCAAGACACCCCGGGCAGACAGAACACTGAAGCTTTCTTT.

This sequence joins TRBV6-5 and TRBJ1-6; 10 nucleotides agree with TRBD1. This CDR3 contains 15 residues. The V gene end was trimmed by 1 base and the J gene end by 8 bases; junction bases not matched to a gene: 2. Looked up from germline, CDR1 is MNHEY and CDR2 is SVGAGI. The CDR3 DNA reads as TGTGCCAGCAGTTACTGGGACAGGGGAGATTCACCCCTCCACTTT. Its translation: CASSYWDRGDSPLHF.

The rearrangement uses TRBV28 and TRBJ2-7; 13 nucleotides align to TRBD2. V dropped 8 bases and J dropped 5; count of bases not matched to a gene: 9. From germline, CDR1 is MDHEN and CDR2 SYDVKM. The CDR3 loop spans 15 amino acids. The CDR3, as DNA: TGTGCCAGCTTTGCCGGGACTAGCGGGACCAACGAGCAGTACTTC. Translation gives CASFAGTSGTNEQYF.

The chain joins TRBV6-6 to TRBJ2-4; D may be TRBD1 (6 bases). Germline V CDR1 and CDR2: MNHNY, SVGAGI (reference sequence). The ends were cut back, 5 bases at V and 4 bases at J, with 12 bases in the middle. This CDR3 spans 14 amino acids. CDR3 residues: CASSVSGTKNIQYF. The CDR3, as DNA: TGTGCCAGCAGTGTATCCGGGACAAAAAACATTCAGTACTTC.

The chain recombines TRBV27 with TRBJ1-1, with TRBD1 matching 11 bases. The V gene end was trimmed by 4 bases and the J gene end by 0 bases; junction bases not matched to a gene: 4. CDR3 length equals 16 residues. Germline lookup yields CDR1 MNHEY and CDR2 SMNVEV (reference sequence). CDR3 in DNA: TGTGCCAGCAGTTCTTGGACAGGGGGCGTGAACACTGAAGCTTTCTTT. Amino acid sequence: CASSSWTGGVNTEAFF.

The chain couples TRBV9 to TRBJ2-2; no firm D call. V lost 0 bases to trimming and J lost 0 bases, with 9 bases between them. This CDR3 spans 16 amino acids. Germline CDR1 and CDR2: SGDLS and YYNGEE. CDR3 residues: CASSVVAKANTGELFF. CDR3 coding DNA: TGTGCCAGCAGCGTAGTGGCCAAAGCGAACACCGGGGAGCTGTTTTTT.

CDR3 amino acids: CASSVGTGGYTEAFF. The CDR3 coding sequence is TGTGCCAGCAGCGTAGGAACGGGCGGGTACACTGAAGCTTTCTTT. This chain joins TRBV9 and TRBJ1-1; D remains unclear. In germline, CDR1 is SGDLS, CDR2 YYNGEE. Trimming left V 0 bases short and J 3 bases short, with 12 bases between. The CDR3 has 15 residues.

This clone was seen a single time. V usage is TRBV2 and J usage is TRBJ2-7, with TRBD2 matching 9 bases. The CDR3 has 14 residues. CDR1 is SNHLY and CDR2 is FYNNEI in the germline V gene. V dropped 6 bases and J dropped 0; count of bases not matched to a gene: 3. CDR3 coding DNA: TGTGCCAGCAGAAAGCGGGAGGACTCCTACGAGCAGTACTTC. Its protein is CASRKREDSYEQYF. Drawing the rest from reference TRBV2 and TRBJ2-7, the complete variable domain is EPEVTQTPSHQVTQMGQEVILRCVPISNHLYFYWYRQILGQKVEFLVSFYNNEISEKSEIFDDQFSVERPDGSNFTLKIRSTKLEDSAMYFCASRKREDSYEQYFGPGTRLTVT.

The chain's CDR3 is CASSEGQTRAGNTIYF. The CDR3 nucleotides read TGTGCCAGCAGTGAGGGGCAAACCCGGGCTGGAAACACCATATATTTT. The chain has TRBV2 and TRBJ1-3; perhaps TRBD1 as D (5 bases). The CDR3 has 16 amino acids. Per germline, CDR1 SNHLY and CDR2 FYNNEI. Trimming cost V 3 bases and J 2 bases, with 14 bases left between them.

The chain uses TRBV10-2 and TRBJ1-5; D is unclear. CDR1 WSHSY and CDR2 SAAADI come from the germline V gene. This CDR3 comprises 15 residues. V lost 8 bases and J lost 9, with 23 bases in between. In DNA form, the CDR3 reads TGCGCCAGCGGAGCCTTTCAGCATGGAGAGGGGCCCCAGCATTTT. Residues: CASGAFQHGEGPQHF.

The chain uses TRBV14 and TRBJ1-1, with D unresolved. The CDR3 sequence is 13 residues long. The V end was cut by 1 base, the J end by 5 bases, with 8 bases between. Germline CDR1 SGHDN, CDR2 FVKESK. CDR3 nucleotides: TGTGCCAGCAGCCAAGTTCTTGTAACTGAAGCTTTCTTT. This codes for CASSQVLVTEAFF.

The CDR3 protein is CASSLGLADTQYF. DNA of the CDR3: TGCGCCAGCAGCTTGGGTCTGGCAGATACGCAGTATTTT. The rearrangement uses TRBV5-1 and TRBJ2-3; D not certain. The germline V and J ends were trimmed by 0 bases and 4 bases, with 6 bases remaining between them. This CDR3 has 13 amino acids. Germline-derived CDR1 and CDR2 are SGHRS and YFSETQ.